This T cell receptor beta chain was captured in a study of Ad26.COV2.S vaccination and SARS-CoV-2 variants. Study as a whole: Among those in the COV1001 Ad26.COV2.S trial arm was the donor. Intramuscular Ad26.COV2.S doses were given once or twice, 56 days apart.

Study conclusions and caveats: It was vaccine recipients, not placebo recipients, who had the higher spike-specific TCR breadth.

Per germline, CDR1 KGHSH and CDR2 LQKENI. V shed 6 bases and J shed 7 bases, with 16 bases lying between them. The CDR3 consists of 15 residues. Repertoires were generated with immunoSEQ multiplex PCR, while TCRdb's copy carries only in-frame clones and drops some. The sample holds about 420,000 clones, roughly 88% seen once. Stated treatment: approximately 18 received Ad26.COV2.S at low or high dose, single or two shots; several received placebo; per-sample allocation not given. Sampling occurred on day 63 after the first vaccine or placebo injection. An Ad26 vector expressing Wuhan-strain SARS-CoV-2 spike constituted the vaccine. This clone was recorded only once. Its matching antigen is unknown.

This sequence joins TRBV18 and TRBJ1-6; perhaps TRBD1 as D (5 bases). The input for sequencing was peripheral blood, taken in a trial of Ad26.COV2.S vaccine versus placebo. This clonotype was sampled from a person between 18 and 65 years old who received the Ad26.COV2.S COVID-19 vaccine or a placebo. Here the CDR3 DNA reads TGTGCCAGCTCGACCTCTAGGGGATGGAATTCACCCCTCCACTTT. Translated: CASSTSRGWNSPLHF.